These 24 T cell receptor beta chains originate from one sample sequenced in a study of T-cell reconstitution after alpha-beta-depleted transplantation in children. Unique molecular identifiers were used to barcode this TCRbeta library. Each CDR3 protein is one row after TCRdb ran MiXCR on the PCR reads. The sample consists of about 610,000 distinct CDR3 sequences, 10% of them appearing once. Specimen: PBMCs from the stem cell graft donor, collected from the stem cell graft. These TCRs come from a human donor who donated a stem cell graft to a child with acute myeloid leukemia.

Only a few counts were recorded for this clonotype. The chain combines TRBV5-1 with TRBJ2-1; D possibly corresponds to TRBD1 (5 bases). The germline CDR1 and CDR2 sequences are SGHRS and YFSETQ. The CDR3 has 13 amino acids. Trimming stripped 6 bases from V and 4 bases from J, with 11 bases between. The DNA of the CDR3 is TGCGCCAGCACTTCCGCAGGGTACAATGAGCAGTTCTTC. Its protein product is CASTSAGYNEQFF.

In its sample, this clonotype was seen many times. The chain uses TRBV11-3 and TRBJ2-1; D is uncertain. Germline assignment: CDR1 SGHNT and CDR2 YENEEA. The CDR3 has 15 amino acids. Trimming shortened V by 5 bases and J by 1 base, and 12 bases separated the two germline ends. Written as DNA, the CDR3 is TGTGCCAGCAGCCAGGATTCATTATCCTACAATGAGCAGTTCTTC. This encodes CASSQDSLSYNEQFF.

This chain joins TRBV6-2 or TRBV6-3 and TRBJ2-7, with 9 nucleotides matching TRBD2. The J segment lost 5 bases and the V segment lost 7 bases, leaving 9 bases of the junction unmatched. The CDR3 contains 14 residues. Germline loops: CDR1 MNHEY, CDR2 SVGEGT. In DNA form, the CDR3 reads TGTGCCAGCACTCTTAGCGGGAGCCCCCACGAGCAGTACTTC. Translation gives CASTLSGSPHEQYF.

The V call is TRBV5-1, the J call TRBJ2-7; TRBD1 or TRBD2 may be the D gene (5 bases each). Trimming took 7 bases from V and 7 from J, leaving 21 bases between them. CDR3 length: 14 residues. Germline CDR1 is SGHRS and CDR2 is YFSETQ. CDR3 sequence (DNA): TGCGCCAGCCCCACGGACGGGACGCTGGGGGAGCAGTACTTC. Its protein is CASPTDGTLGEQYF.

This sequence joins TRBV6-2 or TRBV6-3 and TRBJ2-3; D is unclear. The CDR3 has 15 residues. V was cut by 4 bases and J by 2 bases, with 13 bases left in between. Looked up from germline, CDR1 is MNHEY and CDR2 is SVGEGT. CDR3 sequence: CASSSVTTSTDTQYF. CDR3 sequence (DNA): TGTGCCAGCAGTTCCGTCACAACTTCCACAGATACGCAGTATTTT.

A few counts support this clonotype. The chain carries TRBV9 and TRBJ2-7, with D maybe TRBD2 (5 bases). The germline V and J ends were trimmed by 0 bases and 2 bases, with 12 bases remaining between them. The CDR3 runs to 15 residues. The germline gives CDR1 SGDLS, CDR2 YYNGEE. CDR3 coding DNA: TGTGCCAGCAGCGTAGATAACGGAGCGGCCTACGAGCAGTACTTC. This sequence encodes CASSVDNGAAYEQYF.

V and J are TRBV20-1 and TRBJ1-5; the D gene is possibly TRBD1 (5 bases). V shed 5 bases and J shed 0 bases, with 14 bases lying between them. The CDR3 is 15 residues long. The V gene's germline CDR1 is DFQATT and CDR2 SNEGSKA (reference sequence). The CDR3 region has the DNA TGCAGTGCTCGACGACAGCTGGATAGCAATCAGCCCCAGCATTTT. It yields the protein CSARRQLDSNQPQHF.

This chain links TRBV7-2 with TRBJ2-5, with D perhaps matching TRBD1 (6 bases). With 1 base removed from V and 0 bases from J, the gap between germline ends came to 12 bases. Germline CDR1 reads SGHTA; CDR2 reads FQGNSA. The CDR3 spans 16 residues. CDR3 in DNA: TGTGCCAGCAGCTTAGTCAGGGGACCGTACCAAGAGACCCAGTACTTC. This codes for CASSLVRGPYQETQYF.

Ten or more counts support this clonotype. The genes are TRBV9 and TRBJ2-1, with no clear D. Germline CDR1 reads SGDLS; CDR2 reads YYNGEE. This CDR3 is 16 amino acids long. Trimming removed 0 bases at V and 0 bases at J, with 10 bases between. The CDR3 region has the DNA TGTGCCAGCAGCGTAGATGCGGCTAGCTCCTACAATGAGCAGTTCTTC. Translating it yields CASSVDAASSYNEQFF.

Many counts were recorded for this clonotype. The gene calls are TRBV7-2 and TRBJ2-7; D gene ambiguous. This CDR3 has 11 residues. The germline V and J ends were trimmed by 1 base and 5 bases, with 3 bases remaining between them. Germline V lookup: CDR1 SGHTA, CDR2 FQGNSA. The CDR3 protein is CASSLEDEQYF. The CDR3, as DNA: TGTGCCAGCAGCTTAGAGGACGAGCAGTACTTC.

This clonotype was observed many times. The chain links TRBV6-1 to TRBJ2-7, with TRBD2 identical over 12 bases. The CDR3 contains 15 residues. V shed 6 bases, J shed 3 bases, and the junction held 6 bases outside the gene matches. Germline CDR1 is MNHNS and CDR2 is SASEGT. The CDR3 region is CASRAGLAGSYEQYF. As DNA, the CDR3 is TGTGCCAGCAGGGCTGGACTAGCGGGGAGCTACGAGCAGTACTTC.

The J gene is TRBJ2-7, the V gene TRBV6-5, with D possibly being TRBD1 or TRBD2 (5 bases each). The CDR3 totals 15 residues. V was shortened by 4 bases and J by 2 bases, with 15 bases between the two germline ends. Germline values: CDR1 MNHEY, CDR2 SVGAGI. In nucleotides, the CDR3 is TGTGCCAGCAGTTCCGGGGCTGTAGGGGCCTACGAGCAGTACTTC. Its protein is CASSSGAVGAYEQYF.

This clonotype was seen repeatedly, ten times or more. The rearrangement links TRBV20-1 to TRBJ2-3, with D perhaps TRBD2 (6 bases). Trimming removed 6 bases from V and 0 bases from J, with 10 bases in between. CDR1 is DFQATT, CDR2 SNEGSKA, per germline (reference sequence). The CDR3 has 13 residues. The CDR3 bases are TGCAGTGCCCGCGGGACTAGCACAGATACGCAGTATTTT. Translated, it gives CSARGTSTDTQYF.

This clonotype turned up a few times. The chain links TRBV15 to TRBJ2-7, with 10 nucleotides matching TRBD2. The CDR3 has 15 residues. The germline gives CDR1 LNHNV, CDR2 YYDKDF (reference sequence). V dropped 4 bases and J dropped 7; count of bases not matched to a gene: 10. The chain's CDR3 is CATSKIAGGPREQYF. The CDR3, as DNA: TGTGCCACCAGCAAGATAGCGGGAGGCCCCCGGGAGCAGTACTTC.

The chain links TRBV6-2 or TRBV6-3 to TRBJ2-7; D gene unclear. Trimming stripped 6 bases from V and 4 bases from J, with 13 bases between. Germline loops: CDR1 MNHEY, CDR2 SVGEGT. The CDR3 runs 13 residues. CDR3 protein: CASRDPVLYEQYF. In DNA, the CDR3 is TGTGCCAGCAGAGACCCTGTTTTGTACGAGCAGTACTTC.

The V gene is TRBV28, the J gene TRBJ1-5; D gene unclear. Germline V gene sequence: CDR1 MDHEN, CDR2 SYDVKM. The CDR3 covers 19 residues. V lost 3 bases, J lost 7 bases, and 28 bases lay in between. CDR3 in amino acids: CASSFSSGQSFPSWQPQHF. The CDR3 region has the DNA TGTGCCAGCAGTTTTAGCTCCGGGCAGTCTTTCCCCTCATGGCAGCCCCAGCATTTT. The entire variable domain, with the rest obtained from reference TRBV28 and TRBJ1-5, is as follows: DVKVTQSSRYLVKRTGEKVFLECVQDMDHENMFWYRQDPGLGLRLIYFSYDVKMKEKGDIPEGYSVSREKKERFSLILESASTNQTSMYLCASSFSSGQSFPSWQPQHFGDGTRLSIL.

This clonotype occurred a few times. The rearrangement links TRBV27 to TRBJ1-1, with TRBD1 as a possible D gene (5 bases). Trimming took 6 bases from V and 1 from J, leaving 6 bases between them. This CDR3 has 12 residues. Germline CDR1 MNHEY, CDR2 SMNVEV (reference sequence). The CDR3 DNA is TGTGCCAGCAGAGACAGGAACACTGAAGCTTTCTTT. Translation: CASRDRNTEAFF.

This clonotype was seen many times. J is TRBJ2-2 and V is TRBV12-3 or TRBV12-4; no clear D gene. Trimming left V 11 bases short and J 3 bases short, with 13 bases between. The CDR3 consists of 13 residues. For the CDR3, the DNA is TGTGCCCGAAAGAGGTCGGACACCGGGGAGCTGTTTTTT. It codes for CARKRSDTGELFF.

This clonotype has ten or more counts. The V gene is TRBV12-3 or TRBV12-4, the J gene TRBJ1-2; D is unresolved. The CDR3 extends over 14 amino acids. With 6 bases removed from V and 0 bases from J, the gap between germline ends came to 11 bases. The CDR3 nucleotides read TGTGCCAGCAGAAGGAGCGGTTCTAACTATGGCTACACCTTC. Its protein is CASRRSGSNYGYTF.

This clonotype was observed a single time. The chain couples TRBV29-1 to TRBJ2-1; TRBD2 agrees at 14 bases. Trimming cost V 7 bases and J 6 bases; bases outside gene matches: 5. The CDR3 is 14 amino acids. Germline V gene data show CDR1 as SQVTM and CDR2 as ANQGSEA. The CDR3 protein is CSGTGLAGANEQFF. For the CDR3, the DNA is TGCAGCGGGACGGGACTAGCGGGAGCCAATGAGCAGTTCTTC.

This clonotype turned up a few times. J is TRBJ2-3 and V is TRBV12-3 or TRBV12-4; D is uncertain. V was pared by 5 bases and J by 5 bases, with 11 bases between. CDR3 length equals 13 residues. The CDR3 protein is CASSPRPQDTQYF. Written as DNA, the CDR3 is TGTGCCAGCAGTCCTAGACCCCAAGATACGCAGTATTTT.

In this sample, this clonotype turned up many times. This chain uses TRBV12-3 or TRBV12-4 with TRBJ2-1; D gene uncertain. V lost 6 bases and J lost 12, with 12 bases in between. This CDR3 comprises 11 residues. CDR3 loop: CASSPRHGQFF. CDR3 in DNA: TGTGCCAGCAGCCCCAGACACGGGCAGTTCTTC.

The CDR3 DNA is TGTGCCAGCAGCCTGCAAAGGGGAGAGCAGTACTTC. Amino acids: CASSLQRGEQYF. V is TRBV3-1 and J is TRBJ2-7, with a weak D call TRBD1 (5 bases). V was clipped by 4 bases and J by 7 bases, with 11 bases between them. The V gene's germline CDR1 is LGHDT and CDR2 YNNKEL (reference sequence). This CDR3 region has 12 residues.

This clonotype occurred a few times. The J gene is TRBJ2-2, the V gene TRBV20-1; 9 bases match TRBD2. The V segment lost 6 bases and the J segment 6 bases; nucleotides outside the gene matches: 5. The CDR3 covers 13 residues. From germline, CDR1 is DFQATT and CDR2 SNEGSKA (reference sequence). The CDR3 DNA reads as TGCAGTGCCCCTAGCGGGAATGCCGGGGAGCTGTTTTTT. Its translation: CSAPSGNAGELFF.